The clone carrying this T cell receptor (beta chain) has just a few counts. What it binds is not known. One end of the junction does not line up with germline, which may come from a read error. Time point specified: newly diagnosed GD, antithyroid drugs for less than 3 months. PBMC RNA was the source of the TCR library. Combining iRepertoire HTBI primers with Arm-PCR of CDR3 regions, the authors built TCR beta libraries. TCRdb reprocessed the multiplex PCR reads via MiXCR and lists one record per CDR3 protein. Among about 380,000 distinct CDR3 sequences listed, around a sixth were seen once. The data originate from a study of regulatory T cells in long-lasting Graves disease. Broader study findings: Patients with persistent Graves' had lower TCR diversity than newly diagnosed patients.

Germline V CDR1 and CDR2: SGHVS, FNYEAQ. This CDR3 is 14 amino acids long. The source is a female donor with Graves disease. Source: peripheral blood mononuclear cells (PBMCs), taken at new diagnosis, from a patient treated with antithyroid drugs. This chain uses TRBV7-6 with TRBJ2-1; D perhaps matches TRBD2 (5 bases). CDR3: CTSSPPRGRNEQFF. CDR3 DNA: TGTACCAGCAGCCCTCCCCGGGGAAGGAATGAGCAGTTCTTC.